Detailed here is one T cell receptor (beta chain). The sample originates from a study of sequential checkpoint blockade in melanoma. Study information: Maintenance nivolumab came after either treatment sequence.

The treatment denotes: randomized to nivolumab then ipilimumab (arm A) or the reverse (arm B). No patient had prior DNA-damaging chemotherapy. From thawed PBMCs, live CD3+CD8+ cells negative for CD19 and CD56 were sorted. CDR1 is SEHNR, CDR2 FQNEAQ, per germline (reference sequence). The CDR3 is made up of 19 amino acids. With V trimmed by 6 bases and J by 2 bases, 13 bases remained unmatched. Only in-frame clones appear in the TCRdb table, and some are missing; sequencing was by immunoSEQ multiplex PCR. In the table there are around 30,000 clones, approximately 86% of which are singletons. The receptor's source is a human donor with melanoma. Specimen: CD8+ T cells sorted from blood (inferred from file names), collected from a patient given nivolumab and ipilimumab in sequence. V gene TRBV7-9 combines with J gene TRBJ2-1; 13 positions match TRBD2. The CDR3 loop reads CASSFGTSGNSFTYNEQFF. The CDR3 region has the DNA TGTGCCAGCAGTTTTGGGACTAGCGGGAATAGTTTTACCTACAATGAGCAGTTCTTC.